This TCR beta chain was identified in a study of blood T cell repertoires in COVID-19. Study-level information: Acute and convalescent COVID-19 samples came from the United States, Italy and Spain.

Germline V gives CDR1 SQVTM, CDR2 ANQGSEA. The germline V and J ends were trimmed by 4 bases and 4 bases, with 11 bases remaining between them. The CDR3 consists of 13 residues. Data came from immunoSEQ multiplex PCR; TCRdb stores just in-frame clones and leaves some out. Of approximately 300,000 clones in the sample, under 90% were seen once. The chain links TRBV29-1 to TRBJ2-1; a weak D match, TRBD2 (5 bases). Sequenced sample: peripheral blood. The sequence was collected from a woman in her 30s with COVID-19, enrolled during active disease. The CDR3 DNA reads TGCAGCGTTGTGGTCCTAGCTTACAATGAGCAGTTCTTC. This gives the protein CSVVVLAYNEQFF.